The clone carrying this TCR beta chain was recorded at least ten times. Its specificity is not known. CDR1 SQVTM and CDR2 ANQGSEA come from the germline V gene. Trimming took 5 bases from V and 0 from J; bases not matched to a gene: 11. The CDR3 sequence is 16 residues long. This sample was taken from a study of CD8+CD57+ T cells in acquired aplastic anemia. All sequencing subjects had displayed CD8+CD57+ cell expansion on flow cytometry. There were no patients without severe acquired aplastic anemia. Both TCR beta VDJ combination and CDR3 sequence profiling were carried out. Genomic DNA was the template for this profiling. Via MiXCR, TCRdb re-called the reads, giving one row per CDR3 protein. The repertoire consists of fewer than 200,000 distinct CDR3 sequences, with less than 60% occurring once and the leading ten covering about 1.8%. Study results and caveats: Patients showed no significant difference from controls in CD8+ Simpson's diversity. In common between the patients and the controls were more than 25 CD8+ CDR3 sequences.

The sequenced sample consisted of sorted CD4+, CD8+, or CD8+CD57+ T cells (not recorded which) from PBMCs. This sequence joins TRBV29-1 and TRBJ2-3, with TRBD2 matching 7 bases. The sequence was collected from a human donor with aplastic anemia. The CDR3 here is CSVLKREGDSTDTQYF. Here the CDR3 DNA reads TGCAGCGTTCTAAAAAGGGAGGGAGATAGCACAGATACGCAGTATTTT.